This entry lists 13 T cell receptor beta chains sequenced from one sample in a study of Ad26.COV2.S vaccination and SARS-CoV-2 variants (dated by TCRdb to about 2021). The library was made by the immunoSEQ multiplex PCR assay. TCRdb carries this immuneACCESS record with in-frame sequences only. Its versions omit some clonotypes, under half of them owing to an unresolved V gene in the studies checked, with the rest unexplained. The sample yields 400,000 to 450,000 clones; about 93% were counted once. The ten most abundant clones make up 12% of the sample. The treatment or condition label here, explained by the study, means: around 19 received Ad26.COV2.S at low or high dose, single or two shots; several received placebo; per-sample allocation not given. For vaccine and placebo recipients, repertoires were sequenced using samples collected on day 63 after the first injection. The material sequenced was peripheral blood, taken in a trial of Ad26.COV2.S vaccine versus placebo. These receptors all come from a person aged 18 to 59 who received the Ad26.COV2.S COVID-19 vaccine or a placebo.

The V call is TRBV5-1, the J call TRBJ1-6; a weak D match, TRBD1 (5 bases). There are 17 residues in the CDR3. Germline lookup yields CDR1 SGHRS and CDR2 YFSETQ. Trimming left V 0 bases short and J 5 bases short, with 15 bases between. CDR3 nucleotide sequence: TGCGCCAGCAGCTTGGTTACCGGGACCGGGAATAATTCACCCCTCCACTTT. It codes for CASSLVTGTGNNSPLHF. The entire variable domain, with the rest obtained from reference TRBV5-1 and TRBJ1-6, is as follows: KAGVTQTPRYLIKTRGQQVTLSCSPISGHRSVSWYQQTPGQGLQFLFEYFSETQRNKGNFPGRFSGRQFSNSRSEMNVSTLELGDSALYLCASSLVTGTGNNSPLHFGNGTRLTVT.

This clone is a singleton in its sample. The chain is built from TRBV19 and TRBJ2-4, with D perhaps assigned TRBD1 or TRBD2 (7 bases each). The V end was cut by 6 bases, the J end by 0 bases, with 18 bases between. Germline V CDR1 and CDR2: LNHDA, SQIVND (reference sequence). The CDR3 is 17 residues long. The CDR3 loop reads CASSPGGGQLAKNIQYF. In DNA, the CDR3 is TGTGCCAGTAGCCCTGGGGGGGGACAGTTAGCCAAAAACATTCAGTACTTC.

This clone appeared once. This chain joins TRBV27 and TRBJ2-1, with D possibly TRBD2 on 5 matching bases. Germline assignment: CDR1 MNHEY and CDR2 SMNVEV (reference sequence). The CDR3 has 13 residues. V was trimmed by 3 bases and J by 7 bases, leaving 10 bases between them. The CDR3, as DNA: TGTGCCAGCAGTTTTCTACTAGTGAATGAGCAGTTCTTC. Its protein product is CASSFLLVNEQFF.

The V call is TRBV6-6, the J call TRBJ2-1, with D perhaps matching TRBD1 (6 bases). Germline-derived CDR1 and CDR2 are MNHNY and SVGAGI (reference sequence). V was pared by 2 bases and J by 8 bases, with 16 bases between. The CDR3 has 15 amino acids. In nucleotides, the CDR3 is TGTGCCAGCAGTTACCGAGCAGGGAAGGGGGATGAGCAGTTCTTC. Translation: CASSYRAGKGDEQFF.

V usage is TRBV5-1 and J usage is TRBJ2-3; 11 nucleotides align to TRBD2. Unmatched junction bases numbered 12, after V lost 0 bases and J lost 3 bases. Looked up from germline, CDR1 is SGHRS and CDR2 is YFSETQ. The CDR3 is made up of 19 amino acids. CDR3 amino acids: CASSLAGLAGGLGTDTQYF. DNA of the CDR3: TGCGCCAGCAGCTTGGCCGGGCTAGCGGGAGGTTTAGGAACAGATACGCAGTATTTT.

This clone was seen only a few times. CDR3 sequence reads: CASSVVAGGLDEQFF. Written as DNA, the CDR3 is TGTGCCAGCAGCGTCGTAGCGGGAGGGCTGGATGAGCAGTTCTTC. This chain connects TRBV9 to TRBJ2-1; 11 positions match TRBD2. With V trimmed by 2 bases and J by 8 bases, 6 bases remained unmatched. CDR1 and CDR2 (germline): SGDLS, YYNGEE. The CDR3 is 15 amino acids.

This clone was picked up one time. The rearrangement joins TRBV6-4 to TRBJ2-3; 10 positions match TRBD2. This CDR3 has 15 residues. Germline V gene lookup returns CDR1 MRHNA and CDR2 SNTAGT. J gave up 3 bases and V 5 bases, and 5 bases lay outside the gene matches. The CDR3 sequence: CASSSGTSVTDTQYF. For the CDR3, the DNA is TGTGCCAGCAGTTCCGGGACTAGCGTTACAGATACGCAGTATTTT.

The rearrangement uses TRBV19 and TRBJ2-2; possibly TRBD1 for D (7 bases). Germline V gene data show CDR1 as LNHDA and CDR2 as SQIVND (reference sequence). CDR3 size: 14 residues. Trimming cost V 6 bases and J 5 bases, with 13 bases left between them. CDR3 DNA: TGTGCCAGTAGCCGGACAGGAGGGACCGGGGAGCTGTTTTTT. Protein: CASSRTGGTGELFF.

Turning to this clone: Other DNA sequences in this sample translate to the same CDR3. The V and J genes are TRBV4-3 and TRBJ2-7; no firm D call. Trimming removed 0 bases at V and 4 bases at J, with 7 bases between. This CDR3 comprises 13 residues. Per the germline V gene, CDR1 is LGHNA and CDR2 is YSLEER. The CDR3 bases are TGCGCCAGCAGCCAAGATCTCCCGTACGAGCAGTACTTC. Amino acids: CASSQDLPYEQYF.

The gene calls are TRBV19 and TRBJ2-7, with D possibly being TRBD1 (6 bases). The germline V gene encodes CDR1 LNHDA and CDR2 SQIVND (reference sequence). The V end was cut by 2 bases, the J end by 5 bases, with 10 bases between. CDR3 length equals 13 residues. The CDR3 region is CASSISGADEQYF. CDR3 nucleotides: TGTGCCAGTAGTATATCAGGGGCCGACGAGCAGTACTTC. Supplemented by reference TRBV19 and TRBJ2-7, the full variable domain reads DGGITQSPKYLFRKEGQNVTLSCEQNLNHDAMYWYRQDPGQGLRLIYYSQIVNDFQKGDIAEGYSVSREKKESFPLTVTSAQKNPTAFYLCASSISGADEQYFGPGTRLTVT.

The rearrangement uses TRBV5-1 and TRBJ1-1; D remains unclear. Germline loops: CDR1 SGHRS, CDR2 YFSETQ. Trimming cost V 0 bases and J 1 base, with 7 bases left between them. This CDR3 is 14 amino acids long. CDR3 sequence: CASSLVNGNTEAFF. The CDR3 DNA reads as TGCGCCAGCAGCTTGGTGAATGGGAACACTGAAGCTTTCTTT.

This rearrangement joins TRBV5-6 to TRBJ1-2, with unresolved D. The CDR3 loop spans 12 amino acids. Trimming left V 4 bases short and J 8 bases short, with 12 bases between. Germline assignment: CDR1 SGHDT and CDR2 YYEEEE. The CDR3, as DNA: TGTGCCAGCAGCAGAACAGAGCGGGGCTACACCTTC. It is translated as CASSRTERGYTF. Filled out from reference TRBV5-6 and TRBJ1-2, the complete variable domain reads DAGVTQSPTHLIKTRGQQVTLRCSPKSGHDTVSWYQQALGQGPQFIFQYYEEEERQRGNFPDRFSGHQFPNYSSELNVNALLLGDSALYLCASSRTERGYTFGSGTRLTVV.

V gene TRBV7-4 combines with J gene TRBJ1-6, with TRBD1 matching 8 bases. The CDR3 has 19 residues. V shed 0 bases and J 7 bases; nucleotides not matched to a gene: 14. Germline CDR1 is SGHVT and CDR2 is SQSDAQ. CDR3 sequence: CASSLAPYGQGANNSPLHF. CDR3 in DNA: TGTGCCAGCAGCTTAGCGCCTTACGGGCAGGGGGCGAACAATTCACCCCTCCACTTT. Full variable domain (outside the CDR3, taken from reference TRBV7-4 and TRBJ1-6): GAGVSQSPRYKVAKRGRDVALRCDSISGHVTLYWYRQTLGQGSEVLTYSQSDAQRDKSGRPSGRFSAERPERSVSTLKIQRTEQGDSAVYLCASSLAPYGQGANNSPLHFGNGTRLTVT.